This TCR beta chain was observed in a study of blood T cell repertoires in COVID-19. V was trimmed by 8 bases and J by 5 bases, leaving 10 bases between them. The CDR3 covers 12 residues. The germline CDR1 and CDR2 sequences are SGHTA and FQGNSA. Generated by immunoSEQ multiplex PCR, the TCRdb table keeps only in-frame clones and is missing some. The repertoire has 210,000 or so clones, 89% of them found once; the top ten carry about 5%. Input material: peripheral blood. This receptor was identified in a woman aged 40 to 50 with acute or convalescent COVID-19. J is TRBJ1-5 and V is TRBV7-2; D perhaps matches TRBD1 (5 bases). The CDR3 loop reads CASGAAYQPQHF. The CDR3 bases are TGTGCCAGCGGGGCTGCTTATCAGCCCCAGCATTTT. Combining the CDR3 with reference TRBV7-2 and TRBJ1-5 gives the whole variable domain GAGVSQSPSNKVTEKGKDVELRCDPISGHTALYWYRQSLGQGLEFLIYFQGNSAPDKSGLPSDRFSAERTGGSVSTLTIQRTQQEDSAVYLCASGAAYQPQHFGDGTRLSIL.